This T cell receptor (beta chain) was sequenced during a study of monozygotic twins with inflammatory bowel disease. Per sample, reverse transcription was split into eight reactions. Each CDR3 protein gets one entry in TCRdb, which reprocessed the 5' RACE reads and gives no DNA. The sample table includes approximately 330,000 distinct CDR3 sequences. CDR3 size: 16 residues. The germline CDR1 and CDR2 sequences are LGHNA and YSLEER. Concerning this clonotype itself: The antigen is undetermined.

Broader study findings: Using the inverse Simpson index, IBD patients had lower TCRbeta diversity than healthy co-twins.

The chain links TRBV4-3 to TRBJ2-1; TCRdb gives TRBD1 as the D gene, but with no DNA this cannot be confirmed. Input material: blood. This clonotype was obtained from a human donor with ulcerative colitis or Crohn's disease, or a healthy co-twin of an affected twin (not recorded which). The CDR3 spells CASSQAHERTGNEQFF.